These 3 T cell receptor beta chains came from one sample sequenced in a study of blood T cell repertoires in COVID-19. Clones were read by immunoSEQ multiplex PCR, and TCRdb kept only the in-frame ones, dropping some. Among fewer than 120,000 clones listed, almost 80% were seen once. Sequencing used peripheral blood. The receptors originated from a woman older than 75 with active or convalescent COVID-19.

With respect to this clone: This same CDR3 is encoded by further DNA sequences in the sample. The rearrangement joins TRBV18 to TRBJ2-1, with 8 nucleotides matching TRBD2. Germline V gene sequence: CDR1 KGHSH, CDR2 LQKENI. The J segment lost 0 bases and the V segment lost 5 bases, leaving 3 bases of the junction unmatched. This CDR3 is 15 amino acids long. The CDR3 spells CASSSLAGSYNEQFF. The CDR3 nucleotides are TGTGCCAGCTCATCGCTAGCGGGCTCCTACAATGAGCAGTTCTTC.

This chain connects TRBV20-1 to TRBJ2-1, with TRBD2 as a possible D gene (5 bases). The germline V and J ends were trimmed by 6 bases and 9 bases, with 12 bases remaining between them. Germline V CDR1 and CDR2: DFQATT, SNEGSKA (reference sequence). There are 11 residues in the CDR3. CDR3 residues: CSATSGGEQFF. The CDR3 region has the DNA TGCAGTGCGACCAGCGGCGGTGAGCAGTTCTTC.

The rearrangement links TRBV7-9 to TRBJ1-4; TRBD1 matches 8 bases. V trimming: 4 bases; J trimming: 0 bases; junction bases outside the gene matches: 7. CDR1 is SEHNR and CDR2 is FQNEAQ in the germline V gene (reference sequence). The length of the CDR3 is 17 residues. The CDR3 sequence is CASSWVPGQATNEKLFF. Written as DNA, the CDR3 is TGTGCCAGCAGCTGGGTCCCGGGACAGGCAACTAATGAAAAACTGTTTTTT.